This paragraph reports one T cell receptor beta chain. The antigen it binds to is not known. The record has no base qualities; no much larger clone is one base away. The data are from a study of T cells in Graves' hyperthyroidism and ophthalmopathy (dated by TCRdb to between 2017 and 2020). With respect to the entire study: To identify TCR V-J signatures that set the groups apart, the researchers used a discovery cohort of 100 patients, made up of around 42 with Graves' ophthalmopathy and about 60 with stable Graves' hyperthyroidism. An independent validation cohort of 18 to 20 hyperthyroidism patients and more than 15 patients who later progressed to ophthalmopathy tested prospective prediction of ophthalmopathy. The 100 discovery patients were divided at random into training and test sets in a 7:3 ratio. In addition, the study compared T-cell repertoires in thyroid tissue and in blood from about 6 Graves' hyperthyroidism patients. After sampling, hyperthyroidism patients received methimazole starting at 30 mg daily, and ophthalmopathy patients received high-dose intravenous methylprednisolone. The paper reports TCR Vbeta CDR3 sequencing of roughly 140 peripheral blood samples: approximately 41 ophthalmopathy, over 70 hyperthyroidism and approximately 17 progressor patients. On the study overall, not on this receptor specifically: In validation, the model predicted progression to ophthalmopathy with approximately 71% sensitivity and less than 80% specificity, a median of around 6.6 months before onset. Most expanded thyroid clonotypes (frequency above 0.001) were also detected in blood, a finding suggesting that blood repertoires may reflect thyroid immune responses. Sample size was not statistically predetermined, and investigators were not blinded to group allocation. In cross-validation, a model built on a 13 V-J signature told ophthalmopathy apart from stable hyperthyroidism with under 90% sensitivity and about 81% specificity, and in testing the same model reached 80%/75%.

TCR beta CDR3 regions were amplified from RNA transcripts. For the first round of RT-PCR on the TCR CDR3, the HTBI primer set was used together with the Qiagen OneStep RT-PCR kit. Libraries were constructed in a second round of multiplex PCR, after which size selection and purification were carried out. The libraries were sequenced on an Illumina HiSeq2000 using paired-end 100 bp reads. The original pipeline was this. SOAPnuke was used to process the raw data, throwing out any read that contained adapters or uncalled bases, had a mean Phred below 15, or lacked an exact constant-primer or identifier match. High-quality paired reads were merged with COPE v1.2.5, and unique nucleotide sequences were defined as clonotypes. MiTCR v1.1 was used to align the clonotypes against IMGT TRBV, TRBD and TRBJ reference segments. Only V-J combinations with frequency above 0.0001, covering 99% to 99.2% of repertoires, were analysed. A TCS score was defined as the ratio between F50 (clonal expansion) and ExV (chaos), using BLOSUM62-based TCRdist between CDR3 peptides within each V-J. Welch's t-statistics and random forest reduced around 550 V-J features to some 14, which were used in a naive Bayes classifier (R e1071). The similarity between thyroid and blood repertoires was quantified using the Morisita-Horn index. In-frame beta chains were kept once TCRdb had trimmed the public reads at Q25 with fastp and called clones with MiXCR. Each CDR3 protein appears once, grouped with its most common genes and DNA. The V and J calls come from TCRdb's annotation, not from the publication. The sample table records 500,000 to 600,000 distinct CDR3 sequences; 35% to 50% of these occur just once. The ten largest clonotypes hold about 45% of the sample.

Exclusion was applied to patients with uncontrolled infections, other autoimmune diseases, pregnancy or lactation. Clinical symptoms, serum thyroxine and TRAb, thyroid ultrasound, and orbital computed tomography formed the basis for the diagnoses. Total RNA was extracted with Trizol reagent, and quality was checked on an Agilent 2100 Bioanalyzer. The junction shows trimming of 6 bases on V and 5 bases on J, plus 13 bases between the germline ends. The CDR3 spans 13 residues, from the cysteine through the phenylalanine. The CDR3 DNA has 39 bases and is translated from base 1. From a lookup of the germline V gene, CDR1 and CDR2 are SNHLY and FYNNEI.

The TCR sequence derives from an adult woman with Graves' disease, either hyperthyroidism or ophthalmopathy (not recorded which). Sequencing was performed on peripheral blood or thyroid tissue (not recorded which). The receptor chain draws on TRBV2 and TRBJ1-1, with an unclear D gene assignment. The nucleotides read TGTGCCAGCAGCCATGCCAGAAGTACTGAAGCTTTCTTT. Its protein product is CASSHARSTEAFF.